In its sample, the clone carrying this T cell receptor beta chain was seen many times. Its antigen is as yet unknown. Using genomic DNA as the template, TCR beta VDJ and CDR3 profiling was carried out. From the reads, TCRdb called clonotypes with MiXCR, one entry per CDR3 protein. Found here are roughly 190,000 distinct CDR3 sequences, roughly half of them singletons; the top ten hold around 8.8%. For sequencing, patients were chosen who had shown expansion of CD8+CD57+ cells by flow cytometry. There were no patients without severe acquired aplastic anemia. Germline V gene lookup returns CDR1 SGHDN and CDR2 FVKESK. Trimming pared 5 bases from V and 2 bases from J, leaving 10 bases between. The CDR3 length is 14 residues. This record comes from a study of CD8+CD57+ T cells in acquired aplastic anemia. Overall study results and limits: CD8+ Simpson's diversity did not differ significantly between patients and controls.

V gene TRBV14 combines with J gene TRBJ2-1; unclear D gene. The source of this sequence is a human donor with aplastic anemia. The specimen was sorted CD4+, CD8+, or CD8+CD57+ T cells (not recorded which) from PBMCs. The CDR3 coding sequence is TGTGCCAGCAGCAACTACCAGCCCTACAATGAGCAGTTCTTC. Residues: CASSNYQPYNEQFF.